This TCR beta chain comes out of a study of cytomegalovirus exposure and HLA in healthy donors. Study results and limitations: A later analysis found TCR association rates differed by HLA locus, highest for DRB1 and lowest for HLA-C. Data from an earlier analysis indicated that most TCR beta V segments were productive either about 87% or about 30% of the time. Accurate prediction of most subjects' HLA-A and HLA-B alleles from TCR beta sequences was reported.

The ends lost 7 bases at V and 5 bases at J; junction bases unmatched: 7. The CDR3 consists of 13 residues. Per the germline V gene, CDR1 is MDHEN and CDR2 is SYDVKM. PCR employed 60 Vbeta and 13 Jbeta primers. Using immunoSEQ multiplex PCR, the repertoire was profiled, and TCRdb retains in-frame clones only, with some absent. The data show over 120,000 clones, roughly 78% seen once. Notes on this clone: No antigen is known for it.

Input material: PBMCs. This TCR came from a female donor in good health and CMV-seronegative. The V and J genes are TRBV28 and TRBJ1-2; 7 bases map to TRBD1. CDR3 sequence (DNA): TGTGCCAGCACCTCGACAGGGAAATATGGCTACACCTTC. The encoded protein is CASTSTGKYGYTF.